Described below is a single T cell receptor beta chain sequence and its context. The data were obtained in a study of CD8 T cells in Susac syndrome. The CDR3 consists of 17 residues. Unmatched junction bases numbered 15, after V lost 1 base and J lost 5 bases. Germline V gene sequence: CDR1 DFQATT, CDR2 SNEGSKA (reference sequence). Random hexamers served to reverse transcribe about 0.45 to 1 ug RNA. The method of amplification for TCR beta CDR3 was immunoSEQ multiplex PCR, covering 54 Vbeta and 13 Jbeta. One entry per CDR3 protein results from TCRdb running MiXCR on the immunoSEQ multiplex PCR reads. The sample contains some 300,000 distinct CDR3 sequences, approximately 90% of which appear only once.

Sample: CD8+ T cells from PBMCs. The source of this sequence is a human donor with multiple sclerosis. The rearrangement joins TRBV20-1 to TRBJ2-7; 9 nucleotides line up with TRBD2. CDR3 DNA: TGCAGTGCTAGAGGGTTCGGCGGGAGGGCCCAAGGAAACGAGCAGTACTTC. Its protein product is CSARGFGGRAQGNEQYF.